This TCR beta chain is drawn from a study of cytomegalovirus exposure and HLA in healthy donors. Whole-study results and caveats: Later, TCR association rates were found to vary by HLA locus, highest for DRB1 and lowest for HLA-C.

Primers: 60 Vbeta forward and 13 Jbeta reverse. Using immunoSEQ multiplex PCR, the repertoire was profiled, and TCRdb retains in-frame clones only, with some absent. The sample contains approximately 100,000 clones, around 79% of which appear only once. Trimming cost V 0 bases and J 6 bases, with 15 bases left between them. Per germline, CDR1 WNHNN and CDR2 SYGVQD (reference sequence). There are 16 residues in the CDR3. Among the donors, all were healthy bone marrow donors. To note about this clone: Its matching antigen is unknown.

The TCR sequence derives from a male donor in good health and CMV-seropositive. Sample: PBMCs. The chain joins TRBV10-1 to TRBJ1-5; TRBD1 might be the D (5 bases). CDR3: CASSESAGSYSQPQHF. Written as DNA, the CDR3 is TGCGCCAGCAGTGAGTCGGCAGGGTCTTATTCTCAGCCCCAGCATTTT.